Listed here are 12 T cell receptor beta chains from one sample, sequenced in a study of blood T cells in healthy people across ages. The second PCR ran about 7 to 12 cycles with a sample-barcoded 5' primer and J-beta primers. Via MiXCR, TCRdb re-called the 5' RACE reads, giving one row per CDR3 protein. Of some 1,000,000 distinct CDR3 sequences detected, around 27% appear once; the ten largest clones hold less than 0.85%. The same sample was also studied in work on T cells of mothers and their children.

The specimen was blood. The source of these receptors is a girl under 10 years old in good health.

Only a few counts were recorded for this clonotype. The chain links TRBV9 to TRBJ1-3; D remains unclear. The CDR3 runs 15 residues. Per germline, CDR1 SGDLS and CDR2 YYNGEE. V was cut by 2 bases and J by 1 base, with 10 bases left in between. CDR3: CASSVSGYSGNTIYF. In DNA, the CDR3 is TGTGCCAGCAGCGTTTCGGGTTATTCTGGAAACACCATATATTTT.

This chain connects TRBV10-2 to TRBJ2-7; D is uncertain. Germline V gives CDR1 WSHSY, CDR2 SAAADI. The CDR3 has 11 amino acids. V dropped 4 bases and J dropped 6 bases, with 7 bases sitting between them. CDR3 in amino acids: CASSVPAEQYF. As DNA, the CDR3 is TGCGCCAGCAGTGTCCCCGCCGAGCAGTACTTC.

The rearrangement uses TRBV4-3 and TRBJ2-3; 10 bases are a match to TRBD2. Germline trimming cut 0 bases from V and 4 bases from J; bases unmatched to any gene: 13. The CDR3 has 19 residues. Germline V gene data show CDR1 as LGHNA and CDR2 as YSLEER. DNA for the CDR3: TGCGCCAGCAGCCAAGACGGGGTCTTAGCGGGGGGTAGGGCAGATACGCAGTATTTT. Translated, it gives CASSQDGVLAGGRADTQYF.

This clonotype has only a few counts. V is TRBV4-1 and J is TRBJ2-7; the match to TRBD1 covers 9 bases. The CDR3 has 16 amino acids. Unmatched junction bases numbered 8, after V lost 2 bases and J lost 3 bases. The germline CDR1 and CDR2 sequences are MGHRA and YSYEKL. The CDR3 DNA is TGCGCCAGCAGCCAATTTTTCCGGGACAGGGACTACGAGCAGTACTTC. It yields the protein CASSQFFRDRDYEQYF.

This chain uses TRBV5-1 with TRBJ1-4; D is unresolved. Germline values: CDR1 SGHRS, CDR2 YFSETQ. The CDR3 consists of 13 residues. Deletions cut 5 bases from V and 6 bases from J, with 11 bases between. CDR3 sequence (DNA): TGCGCCAGCAGTCCGGCTTCGGATGAAAAACTGTTTTTT. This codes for CASSPASDEKLFF.

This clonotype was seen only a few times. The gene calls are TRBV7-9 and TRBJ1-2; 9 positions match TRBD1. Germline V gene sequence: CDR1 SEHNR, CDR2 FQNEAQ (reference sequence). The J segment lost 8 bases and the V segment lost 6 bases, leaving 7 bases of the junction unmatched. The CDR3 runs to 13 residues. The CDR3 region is CASRAGTGIGYTF. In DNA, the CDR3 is TGTGCCAGCAGAGCCGGGACAGGGATAGGCTACACCTTC.

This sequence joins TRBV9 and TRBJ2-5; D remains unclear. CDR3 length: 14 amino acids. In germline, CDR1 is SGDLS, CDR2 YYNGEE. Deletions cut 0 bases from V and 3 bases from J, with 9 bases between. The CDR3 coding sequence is TGTGCCAGCAGCGTAGGGGTCTTGGAAGAGACCCAGTACTTC. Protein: CASSVGVLEETQYF.

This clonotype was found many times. CDR3 in amino acids: CASSPRAKNIQYF. The CDR3 DNA reads TGTGCCAGCAGTCCACGAGCCAAAAACATTCAGTACTTC. The genes are TRBV12-3 or TRBV12-4 and TRBJ2-4; D gene uncertain. This CDR3 spans 13 amino acids. V was clipped by 5 bases and J by 0 bases, with 5 bases between them.

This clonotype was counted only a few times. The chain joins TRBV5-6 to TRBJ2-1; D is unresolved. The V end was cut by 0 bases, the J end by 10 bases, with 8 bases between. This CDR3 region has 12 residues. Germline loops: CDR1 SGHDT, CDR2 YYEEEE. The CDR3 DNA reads TGTGCCAGCAGCTTGGTCTTACGGGAGCAGTTCTTC. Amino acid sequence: CASSLVLREQFF. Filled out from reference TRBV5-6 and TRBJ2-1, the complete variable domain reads DAGVTQSPTHLIKTRGQQVTLRCSPKSGHDTVSWYQQALGQGPQFIFQYYEEEERQRGNFPDRFSGHQFPNYSSELNVNALLLGDSALYLCASSLVLREQFFGPGTRLTVL.

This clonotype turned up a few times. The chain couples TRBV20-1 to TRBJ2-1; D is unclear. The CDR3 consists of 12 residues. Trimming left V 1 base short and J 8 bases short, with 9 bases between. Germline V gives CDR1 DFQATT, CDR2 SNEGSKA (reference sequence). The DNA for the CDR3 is TGCAGTGCTAGAGTACAATACGATGAGCAGTTCTTC. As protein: CSARVQYDEQFF.

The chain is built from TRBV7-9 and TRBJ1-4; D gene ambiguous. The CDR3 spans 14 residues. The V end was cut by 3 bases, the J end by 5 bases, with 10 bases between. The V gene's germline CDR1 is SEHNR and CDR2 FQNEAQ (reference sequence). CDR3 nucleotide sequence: TGTGCCAGCAGCTTTTTTGGAGGGAATGAAAAACTGTTTTTT. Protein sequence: CASSFFGGNEKLFF.

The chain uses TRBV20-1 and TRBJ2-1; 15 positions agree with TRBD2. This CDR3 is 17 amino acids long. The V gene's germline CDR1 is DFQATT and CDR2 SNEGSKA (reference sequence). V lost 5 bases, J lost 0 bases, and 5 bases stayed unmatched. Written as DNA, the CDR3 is TGCAGTGCTGGGGGACTAGCGGGGGGTCCCTCCTACAATGAGCAGTTCTTC. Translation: CSAGGLAGGPSYNEQFF.